What follows are 5 T cell receptor beta chains derived from one specimen sequenced in a study of follicular helper T cells after annual influenza vaccination. Time point described: 2014-2015 season, 7 days after vaccination. Assay used: immunoSEQ multiplex PCR; TCRdb lists only in-frame clones, some missing. In the table there are about 10,000 clones, about 80% of which are singletons. Sequences were derived from CXCR5- memory CD4+ T cells sorted from blood, sampled 7 days after influenza vaccination. The receptors shown here come from an adult who received the influenza vaccine.

V gene TRBV6-5 combines with J gene TRBJ1-6; D is unresolved. The V end lost 8 bases, the J end lost 9 bases, and 17 bases lay between the germline ends. The CDR3 has 14 amino acids. CDR1 is MNHEY and CDR2 is SVGAGI in the germline V gene. DNA of the CDR3: TGTGCCAGCGCCGGGCCCGGGGTTAGTTCACCCCTCCACTTT. Protein product: CASAGPGVSSPLHF.

This sequence joins TRBV19 and TRBJ2-7, with D hard to call. Germline values: CDR1 LNHDA, CDR2 SQIVND (reference sequence). This CDR3 region has 12 residues. Trimming cost V 5 bases and J 0 bases, with 5 bases left between them. CDR3 DNA sequence: TGTGCCAGTAGTGGCCGCTCCTACGAGCAGTACTTC. It is translated as CASSGRSYEQYF.

The rearrangement joins TRBV4-2 to TRBJ1-3; maybe TRBD1 (5 bases). The length of the CDR3 is 14 residues. Per the germline V gene, CDR1 is LGHNA and CDR2 is YNFKEQ. V was cut by 2 bases and J by 4 bases, with 9 bases left in between. CDR3 amino acids: CASSQPGDGNTIYF. The CDR3 DNA reads as TGTGCCAGCAGCCAACCCGGGGACGGAAACACCATATATTTT.

This chain connects TRBV4-3 to TRBJ1-1; a weak D match, TRBD1 (5 bases). Trimming removed 0 bases from V and 9 bases from J, with 11 bases in between. The CDR3 has 13 residues. Germline lookup yields CDR1 LGHNA and CDR2 YSLEER. CDR3 bases: TGCGCCAGCAGCCAAGATAGACAGCGCAAAGCTTTCTTT. This gives the protein CASSQDRQRKAFF.

The chain joins TRBV29-1 to TRBJ1-3; TRBD1 agrees at 7 bases. The J segment lost 4 bases and the V segment lost 5 bases, leaving 8 bases of the junction unmatched. The germline V gene encodes CDR1 SQVTM and CDR2 ANQGSEA. The CDR3 spans 14 residues. Here the CDR3 DNA reads TGCAGCGTTCTCGACAGGGCGGCCGGAAACACCATATATTTT. Its protein is CSVLDRAAGNTIYF.